The clone carrying this T cell receptor (beta chain) was counted between two and nine times. A single record per CDR3 protein comes from TCRdb applying MiXCR to the RT-PCR reads. The sample carries a few hundred thousand distinct CDR3 sequences, 20% to 25% recorded once. CDR1 MGHRA and CDR2 YSYEKL come from the germline V gene. The length of the CDR3 is 16 residues. The ends lost 3 bases at V and 4 bases at J; junction bases unmatched: 6. These data belong to a study of response to subunit inactivated influenza vaccine. Specimen: PBMCs from blood, collected less than 22 months after vaccination. The rearrangement joins TRBV4-1 to TRBJ1-2; TRBD1 matches at 12 bases. The clonotype comes from a man in his fifties or sixties who received an inactivated influenza vaccine. The CDR3 reads CASSQGQGATGYGYTF. As DNA, the CDR3 is TGCGCCAGCAGCCAGGGACAGGGGGCAACGGGCTATGGCTACACCTTC.